These 10 T cell receptor beta chains came from one sample sequenced in a study of blood T cell repertoires in COVID-19. The repertoire was sequenced with immunoSEQ multiplex PCR; TCRdb's copy has only in-frame clones and lacks some. The data show 110,000 to 150,000 clones, over 75% seen once. The sample taken for sequencing was peripheral blood. The origin of the receptors is a human donor in a cohort sampled during active COVID-19.

This chain links TRBV7-2 with TRBJ2-2, with D perhaps matching TRBD1 (6 bases). The ends were cut back, 5 bases at V and 0 bases at J, with 13 bases in the middle. Looked up from germline, CDR1 is SGHTA and CDR2 is FQGNSA. This CDR3 has 16 amino acids. DNA for the CDR3: TGTGCCAGCAGCACGGGACACTCCGCGAACACCGGGGAGCTGTTTTTT. The encoded protein is CASSTGHSANTGELFF.

The chain uses TRBV4-2 and TRBJ2-2; D is perhaps TRBD1 (6 bases). Germline V CDR1 and CDR2: LGHNA, YNFKEQ. This CDR3 comprises 14 residues. The V end was cut by 5 bases, the J end by 3 bases, with 10 bases between. The CDR3 loop reads CASSSRTDTGELFF. Written as DNA, the CDR3 is TGTGCCAGCAGCTCAAGGACAGACACCGGGGAGCTGTTTTTT.

This clone was seen a handful of times. The chain uses TRBV13 and TRBJ2-1; 7 nucleotides agree with TRBD1. Germline trimming cut 5 bases from V and 8 bases from J; bases unmatched to any gene: 12. This CDR3 is 15 amino acids long. Germline assignment: CDR1 PRHDT and CDR2 FYEKMQ (reference sequence). Here the CDR3 reads CASSPQGSRIYEQFF. For the CDR3, the DNA is TGTGCCAGCAGCCCACAGGGGAGTAGAATCTATGAGCAGTTCTTC. The full variable domain, rest sourced from reference TRBV13 and TRBJ2-1, is AAGVIQSPRHLIKEKRETATLKCYPIPRHDTVYWYQQGPGQDPQFLISFYEKMQSDKGSIPDRFSAQQFSDYHSELNMSSLELGDSALYFCASSPQGSRIYEQFFGPGTRLTVL.

In this sample, this clone turned up a few times. V gene TRBV4-1 combines with J gene TRBJ2-1; 9 positions agree with TRBD2. The CDR3 totals 16 residues. Germline V CDR1 and CDR2: MGHRA, YSYEKL. V trimming: 2 bases; J trimming: 9 bases; junction bases outside the gene matches: 11. In DNA form, the CDR3 reads TGCGCCAGCAGCCAACCCCGGAGGGCGGGGGGGCCTGAGCAGTTCTTC. Amino acid sequence: CASSQPRRAGGPEQFF.

This clone showed up just once. This chain connects TRBV15 to TRBJ1-2; 8 bases match TRBD1. Germline lookup yields CDR1 LNHNV and CDR2 YYDKDF (reference sequence). The ends lost 1 base at V and 3 bases at J; junction bases unmatched: 4. The CDR3 spans 15 residues. The CDR3 region is CATSRGQGRDYGYTF. The CDR3 DNA follows: TGTGCCACCAGCAGAGGACAGGGGCGGGACTATGGCTACACCTTC.

The chain combines TRBV7-3 with TRBJ2-1; D remains ambiguous. Trimming pared 5 bases from V and 0 bases from J, leaving 14 bases between. CDR1 SGHTA and CDR2 FQGTGA come from the germline V gene. The CDR3 has 16 amino acids. The CDR3 DNA reads TGTGCCAGCAGCCCCTGGGCCGTGAGCTCCTACAATGAGCAGTTCTTC. Its protein product is CASSPWAVSSYNEQFF.

The chain uses TRBV6-2 or TRBV6-3 and TRBJ2-1, with D possibly matching TRBD1 (5 bases). The V and J ends lost 2 bases and 7 bases respectively, with 15 bases between them. Germline lookup yields CDR1 MNHEY and CDR2 SVGEGT. The CDR3 runs 15 residues. DNA of the CDR3: TGTGCCAGCAGTTACGAAGGCAGGGTATCAAATGAGCAGTTCTTC. This sequence encodes CASSYEGRVSNEQFF.

This clone showed up just once. J is TRBJ1-2 and V is TRBV4-2; D is ambiguous. Trimming cost V 0 bases and J 1 base, with 9 bases left between them. Germline V gene data show CDR1 as LGHNA and CDR2 as YNFKEQ. The CDR3 is 15 residues long. The CDR3 loop is CASSQELAINYGYTF. CDR3 bases: TGTGCCAGCAGCCAAGAGTTAGCTATTAACTATGGCTACACCTTC.

V and J are TRBV6-5 and TRBJ2-7; 8 bases match TRBD1. The trim removed 10 bases at V and 5 bases at J, leaving 7 bases unmatched. The CDR3 consists of 12 residues. Germline V gene lookup returns CDR1 MNHEY and CDR2 SVGAGI. CDR3 protein: CATWTGLDEQYF. The CDR3 DNA is TGTGCCACCTGGACAGGGCTGGACGAGCAGTACTTC.

The rearrangement links TRBV5-5 to TRBJ1-4; TRBD1 aligns across 7 bases. This CDR3 has 14 residues. The V gene's germline CDR1 is SGHKS and CDR2 YYEKEE (reference sequence). The V and J ends lost 6 bases and 5 bases, in that order; junction bases with no gene match: 7. The CDR3 loop reads CASNYPGGNEKLFF. The CDR3 coding sequence is TGTGCCAGCAACTACCCAGGGGGAAATGAAAAACTGTTTTTT.